Each of the 17 T cell receptor beta chains below was sequenced from the same sample in a study of T cell responses to AZD1222 COVID-19 vaccine. The protocol was immunoSEQ multiplex PCR, while the TCRdb copy is restricted to in-frame clones and leaves out a portion. The table lists approximately 110,000 clones, 80% to 90% of them singletons. Sequences were derived from peripheral blood, sampled on day 0 of AZD1222 vaccination. The receptor set was obtained from an adult in good health.

This clone has only a few counts. CDR3 sequence reads: CASSLRLAGDTDTQYF. CDR3 DNA: TGTGCCAGCAGCCTCCGACTAGCGGGGGACACAGATACGCAGTATTTT. The chain carries TRBV3-1 (or the pseudogene TRBV3-2) and TRBJ2-3; 12 bases line up with TRBD2. Per germline, CDR1 LGHDT and CDR2 YNNKEL (reference sequence). V was clipped by 4 bases and J by 2 bases; unmatched bases: 4. The CDR3 runs 16 residues.

The V gene is TRBV7-8, the J gene TRBJ2-2, with D possibly TRBD2 on 5 matching bases. This CDR3 spans 14 amino acids. Germline assignment: CDR1 SGHVS and CDR2 FQNEAQ. Trimming left V 6 bases short and J 3 bases short, with 11 bases between. This chain's CDR3 is CASRSGLDTGELFF. CDR3 DNA sequence: TGTGCCAGCAGATCGGGGTTGGACACCGGGGAGCTGTTTTTT.

This clone has a single count. V usage is TRBV29-1 and J usage is TRBJ2-2; D gene unclear. CDR1 and CDR2 (germline): SQVTM, ANQGSEA. Trimming removed 4 bases at V and 6 bases at J, with 12 bases between. The CDR3 has 13 residues. CDR3 region: CSVGRPQAGELFF. The CDR3 coding sequence is TGCAGCGTTGGTAGGCCTCAGGCCGGGGAGCTGTTTTTT.

V usage is TRBV6-4 and J usage is TRBJ2-5; 10 nucleotides match TRBD2. The V segment lost 5 bases and the J segment 1 base; nucleotides outside the gene matches: 4. This CDR3 contains 15 residues. Germline V gene data show CDR1 as MRHNA and CDR2 as SNTAGT. CDR3 sequence reads: CASSQTSGPQETQYF. The CDR3 nucleotides are TGTGCCAGCAGTCAGACTAGCGGGCCCCAAGAGACCCAGTACTTC.

The chain is built from TRBV16 and TRBJ1-5, with a weak D call TRBD1 (6 bases). CDR1 and CDR2 from the germline V gene are KGHSY and FQNENV. The CDR3 consists of 15 residues. Trimming stripped 0 bases from V and 6 bases from J, with 12 bases between. In DNA, the CDR3 is TGTGCCAGCAGCCAATCTCTGGGGGCGGGTCAGCCCCAGCATTTT. Amino acid sequence: CASSQSLGAGQPQHF.

V is TRBV7-2 and J is TRBJ2-7, with 8 bases identical to TRBD2. The CDR3 is 17 residues long. The trim removed 1 base at V and 3 bases at J, leaving 11 bases unmatched. Germline-derived CDR1 and CDR2 are SGHTA and FQGNSA. CDR3 in amino acids: CASSLGGVSGVIYEQYF. In DNA, the CDR3 is TGTGCCAGCAGCTTAGGCGGCGTTAGCGGGGTAATCTACGAGCAGTACTTC.

The rearrangement links TRBV11-2 to TRBJ2-7, with unresolved D. CDR3 length: 12 residues. Germline V gene lookup returns CDR1 SGHAT and CDR2 FQNNGV. The V end lost 3 bases, the J end lost 0 bases, and 3 bases lay between the germline ends. CDR3 residues: CASSLGSYEQYF. The CDR3 nucleotides are TGTGCCAGCAGCTTGGGCTCCTACGAGCAGTACTTC.

This CDR3 is CASRPGGTEAFF. The CDR3 DNA is TGTGCCAGCAGACCCGGGGGCACTGAAGCTTTCTTT. The chain combines TRBV12-3 or TRBV12-4 with TRBJ1-1, with D tentatively TRBD1 (5 bases). The CDR3 is 12 amino acids. V lost 6 bases and J 4 bases, leaving 9 bases between the germline ends.

This sequence joins TRBV4-3 and TRBJ2-3, with 11 bases aligning to TRBD2. Germline loops: CDR1 LGHNA, CDR2 YSLEER. With 4 bases clipped from V and 4 bases from J, the junction kept 13 bases outside the gene matches. The CDR3 has 18 residues. The CDR3 bases are TGCGCCAGCAGCCCTTCCGGACTAGCGGGTTATGCTTCAGATACGCAGTATTTT. It yields the protein CASSPSGLAGYASDTQYF.

In its sample, this clone was seen a few times. The J gene is TRBJ1-6, the V gene TRBV7-2; unclear D gene. V gave up 3 bases and J gave up 8 bases, with 8 bases separating them. Germline CDR1 is SGHTA and CDR2 is FQGNSA. The CDR3 extends over 13 amino acids. The CDR3 spells CASSFEQYSPLHF. CDR3 bases: TGTGCCAGCAGCTTCGAACAGTATTCACCCCTCCACTTT.

The CDR3 nucleotides read TGTGCCAGCAGGGCAGCAAACTATGGCTACACCTTC. Translation: CASRAANYGYTF. V and J are TRBV2 and TRBJ1-2; D not certain. V shed 6 bases and J shed 2 bases, with 7 bases lying between them. CDR1 SNHLY and CDR2 FYNNEI come from the germline V gene. The CDR3 spans 12 residues.

The rearrangement joins TRBV19 to TRBJ2-7; TRBD2 matches 9 bases. J was trimmed by 2 bases and V by 5 bases; bases with no gene match: 4. This CDR3 spans 14 amino acids. The V gene's germline CDR1 is LNHDA and CDR2 SQIVND (reference sequence). CDR3 region: CASSGSGGPYEQYF. As DNA, the CDR3 is TGTGCCAGTAGTGGAAGCGGGGGGCCCTACGAGCAGTACTTC.

The CDR3 sequence is CASSLGGGRGVEQYF. The CDR3 bases are TGTGCCAGCAGCTTAGGCGGGGGCCGGGGTGTCGAGCAGTACTTC. The V gene is TRBV11-3, the J gene TRBJ2-7; maybe TRBD2 (7 bases). This CDR3 is 15 amino acids long. V was clipped by 1 base and J by 6 bases, with 16 bases between them. Looked up from germline, CDR1 is SGHNT and CDR2 is YENEEA.

The V gene is TRBV7-2, the J gene TRBJ1-2; D ambiguous. Trimming stripped 3 bases from V and 5 bases from J, with 13 bases between. This CDR3 has 14 amino acids. In germline, CDR1 is SGHTA, CDR2 FQGNSA. The DNA for the CDR3 is TGTGCCAGCAGCTTCAGACACCCCGGATATGGCTACACCTTC. Its protein product is CASSFRHPGYGYTF.

V gene TRBV2 combines with J gene TRBJ2-3; 8 bases fit TRBD2. The CDR3 runs to 14 residues. Looked up from germline, CDR1 is SNHLY and CDR2 is FYNNEI. The ends lost 7 bases at V and 6 bases at J; junction bases unmatched: 9. CDR3 in DNA: TGTGCCAGCACCGGGGGGGCGCCTCACGATACGCAGTATTTT. Translated: CASTGGAPHDTQYF.

This clone occurred once. The V and J genes are TRBV6-5 and TRBJ1-1; 7 bases line up with TRBD1. The CDR3 loop spans 15 amino acids. Unmatched junction bases numbered 6, after V lost 0 bases and J lost 5 bases. Germline values: CDR1 MNHEY, CDR2 SVGAGI. In DNA form, the CDR3 reads TGTGCCAGCAGTTACTCAGGGCAGGGGGGGACTGAAGCTTTCTTT. Protein sequence: CASSYSGQGGTEAFF.

This rearrangement joins TRBV20-1 to TRBJ2-3; 12 bases are a match to TRBD2. This CDR3 has 18 amino acids. From germline, CDR1 is DFQATT and CDR2 SNEGSKA (reference sequence). The junction had 10 bases not matched to a gene; V was cut back by 3 bases and J by 0 bases. The CDR3 loop is CSASGLAGRPRSTDTQYF. In DNA form, the CDR3 reads TGCAGTGCTAGTGGACTAGCGGGGAGACCTCGTAGCACAGATACGCAGTATTTT.